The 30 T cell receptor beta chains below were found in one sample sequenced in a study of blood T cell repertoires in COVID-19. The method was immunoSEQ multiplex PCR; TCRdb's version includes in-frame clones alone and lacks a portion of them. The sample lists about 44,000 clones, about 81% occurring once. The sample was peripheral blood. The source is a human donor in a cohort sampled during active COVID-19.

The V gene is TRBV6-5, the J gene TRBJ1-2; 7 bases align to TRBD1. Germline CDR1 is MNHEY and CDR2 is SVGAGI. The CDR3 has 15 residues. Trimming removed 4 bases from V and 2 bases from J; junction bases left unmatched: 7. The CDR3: CASSSTTGTNYGYTF. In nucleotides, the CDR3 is TGTGCCAGCAGTTCTACGACAGGGACGAACTATGGCTACACCTTC.

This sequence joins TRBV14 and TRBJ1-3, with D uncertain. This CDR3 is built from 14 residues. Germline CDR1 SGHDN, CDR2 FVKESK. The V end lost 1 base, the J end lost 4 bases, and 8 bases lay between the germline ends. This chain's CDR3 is CASSQVGQGNTIYF. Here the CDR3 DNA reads TGTGCCAGCAGCCAAGTGGGCCAGGGAAACACCATATATTTT.

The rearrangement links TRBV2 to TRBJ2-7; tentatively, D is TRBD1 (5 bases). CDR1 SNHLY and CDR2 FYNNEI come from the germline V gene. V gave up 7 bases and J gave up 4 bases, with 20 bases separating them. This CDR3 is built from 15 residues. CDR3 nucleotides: TGTGCCAGCACGCCTTCAGGGCAGGGTGGTTACGAGCAGTACTTC. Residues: CASTPSGQGGYEQYF. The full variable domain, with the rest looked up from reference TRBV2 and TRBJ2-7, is EPEVTQTPSHQVTQMGQEVILRCVPISNHLYFYWYRQILGQKVEFLVSFYNNEISEKSEIFDDQFSVERPDGSNFTLKIRSTKLEDSAMYFCASTPSGQGGYEQYFGPGTRLTVT.

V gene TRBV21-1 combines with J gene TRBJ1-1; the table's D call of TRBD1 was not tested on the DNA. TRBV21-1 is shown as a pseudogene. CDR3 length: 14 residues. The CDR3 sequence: CASIPYTSALEAFF. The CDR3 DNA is TGTGCCAGCATCCCGTACACCTCTGCCCTTGAAGCTTTCTTT.

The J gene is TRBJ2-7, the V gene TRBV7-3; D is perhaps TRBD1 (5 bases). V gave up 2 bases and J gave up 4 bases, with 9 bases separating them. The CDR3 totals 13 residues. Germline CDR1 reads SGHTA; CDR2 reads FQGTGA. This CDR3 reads CASSLAGNYEQYF. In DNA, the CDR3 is TGTGCCAGCAGCTTAGCAGGGAATTACGAGCAGTACTTC.

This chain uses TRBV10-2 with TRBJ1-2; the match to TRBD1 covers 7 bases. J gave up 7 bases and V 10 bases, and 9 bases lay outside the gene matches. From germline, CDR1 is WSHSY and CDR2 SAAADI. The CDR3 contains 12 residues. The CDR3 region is CATGQDRSGYTF. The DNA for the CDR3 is TGCGCCACCGGACAGGACCGGTCTGGCTACACCTTC.

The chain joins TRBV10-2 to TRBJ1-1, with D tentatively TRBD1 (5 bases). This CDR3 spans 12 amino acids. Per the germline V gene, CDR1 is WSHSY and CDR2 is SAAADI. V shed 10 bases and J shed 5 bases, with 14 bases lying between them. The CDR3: CATMGGWTEAFF. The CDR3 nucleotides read TGCGCCACCATGGGGGGGTGGACTGAAGCTTTCTTT.

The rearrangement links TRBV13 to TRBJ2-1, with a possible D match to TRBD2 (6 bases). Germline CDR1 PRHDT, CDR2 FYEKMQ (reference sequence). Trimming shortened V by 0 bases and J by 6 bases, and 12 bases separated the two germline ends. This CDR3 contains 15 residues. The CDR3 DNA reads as TGTGCCAGCAGCTTAGGGACTAGTCCCGTCAATGAGCAGTTCTTC. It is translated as CASSLGTSPVNEQFF.

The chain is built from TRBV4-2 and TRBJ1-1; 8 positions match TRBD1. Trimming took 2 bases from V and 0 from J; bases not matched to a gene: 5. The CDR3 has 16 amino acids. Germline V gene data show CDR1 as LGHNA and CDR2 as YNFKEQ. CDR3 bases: TGTGCCAGCAGCCAACCTCGACAGGGGATGAACACTGAAGCTTTCTTT. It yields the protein CASSQPRQGMNTEAFF.

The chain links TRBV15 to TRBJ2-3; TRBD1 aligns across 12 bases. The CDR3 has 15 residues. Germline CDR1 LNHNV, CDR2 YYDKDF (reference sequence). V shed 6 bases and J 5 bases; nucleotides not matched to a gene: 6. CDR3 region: CATSPGTGGLDTQYF. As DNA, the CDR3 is TGTGCCACCAGTCCCGGGACAGGGGGCTTAGATACGCAGTATTTT.

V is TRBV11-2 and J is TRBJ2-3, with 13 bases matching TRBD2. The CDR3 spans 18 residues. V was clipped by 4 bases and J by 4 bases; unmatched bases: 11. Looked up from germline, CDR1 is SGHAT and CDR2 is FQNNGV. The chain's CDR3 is CASSSTSGGVMVPDTQYF. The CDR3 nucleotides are TGTGCCAGCAGCTCCACTAGCGGGGGGGTGATGGTTCCAGATACGCAGTATTTT.

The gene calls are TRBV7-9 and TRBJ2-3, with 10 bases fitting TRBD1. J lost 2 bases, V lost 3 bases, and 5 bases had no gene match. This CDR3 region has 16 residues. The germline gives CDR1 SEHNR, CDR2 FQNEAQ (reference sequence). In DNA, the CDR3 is TGTGCCAGCAGCTTGAGACAGGGGGCCCTCACAGATACGCAGTATTTT. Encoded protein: CASSLRQGALTDTQYF.

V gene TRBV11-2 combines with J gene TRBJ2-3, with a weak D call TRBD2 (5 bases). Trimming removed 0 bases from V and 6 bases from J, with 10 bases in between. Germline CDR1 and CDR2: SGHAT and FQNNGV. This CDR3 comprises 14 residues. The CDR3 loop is CASSLESRADTQYF. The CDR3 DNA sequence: TGTGCCAGCAGCTTAGAATCGAGGGCTGATACGCAGTATTTT.

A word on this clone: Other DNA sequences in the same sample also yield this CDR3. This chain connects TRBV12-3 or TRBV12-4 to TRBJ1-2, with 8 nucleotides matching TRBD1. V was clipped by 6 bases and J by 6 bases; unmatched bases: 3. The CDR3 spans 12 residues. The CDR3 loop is CASSPTGDGYTF. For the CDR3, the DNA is TGTGCCAGCAGCCCGACAGGGGATGGCTACACCTTC.

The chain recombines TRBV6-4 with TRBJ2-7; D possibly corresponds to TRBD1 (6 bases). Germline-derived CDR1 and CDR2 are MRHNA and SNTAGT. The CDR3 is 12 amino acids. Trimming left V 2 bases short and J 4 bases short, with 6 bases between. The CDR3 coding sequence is TGTGCCAGCAGTGACACAGGGTACGAGCAGTACTTC. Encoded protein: CASSDTGYEQYF.

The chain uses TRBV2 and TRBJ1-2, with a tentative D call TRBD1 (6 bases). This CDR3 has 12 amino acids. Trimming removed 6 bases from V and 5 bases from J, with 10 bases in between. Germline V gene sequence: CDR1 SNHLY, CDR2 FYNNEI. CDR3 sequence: CASRQGQYGYTF. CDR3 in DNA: TGTGCCAGCAGACAGGGCCAGTATGGCTACACCTTC.

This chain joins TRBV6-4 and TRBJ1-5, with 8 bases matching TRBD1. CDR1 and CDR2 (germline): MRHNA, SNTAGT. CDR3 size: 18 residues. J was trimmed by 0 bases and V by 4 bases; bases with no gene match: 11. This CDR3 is CASSGWTGLFFSNQPQHF. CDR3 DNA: TGTGCCAGCAGTGGTTGGACAGGGCTTTTTTTTAGCAATCAGCCCCAGCATTTT.

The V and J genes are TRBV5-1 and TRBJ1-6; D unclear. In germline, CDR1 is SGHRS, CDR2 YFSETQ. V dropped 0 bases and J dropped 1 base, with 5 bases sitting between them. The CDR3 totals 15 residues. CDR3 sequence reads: CASSLGSSYNSPLHF. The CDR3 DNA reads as TGCGCCAGCAGCTTGGGCAGTTCCTATAATTCACCCCTCCACTTT.

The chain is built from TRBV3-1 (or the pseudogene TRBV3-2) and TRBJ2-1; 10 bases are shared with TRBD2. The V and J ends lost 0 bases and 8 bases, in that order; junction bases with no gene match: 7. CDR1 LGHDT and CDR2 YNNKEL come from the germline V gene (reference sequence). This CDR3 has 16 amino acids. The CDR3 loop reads CASSQEGSGGRDEQFF. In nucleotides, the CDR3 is TGTGCCAGCAGCCAAGAGGGTAGCGGGGGGCGGGATGAGCAGTTCTTC.

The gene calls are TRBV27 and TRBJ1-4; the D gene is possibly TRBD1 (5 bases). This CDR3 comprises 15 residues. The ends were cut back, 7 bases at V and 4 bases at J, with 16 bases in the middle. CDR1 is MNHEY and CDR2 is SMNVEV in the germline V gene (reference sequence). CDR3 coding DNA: TGTGCCAGCATCATTCCGGGACTGAGTAATGAAAAACTGTTTTTT. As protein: CASIIPGLSNEKLFF.

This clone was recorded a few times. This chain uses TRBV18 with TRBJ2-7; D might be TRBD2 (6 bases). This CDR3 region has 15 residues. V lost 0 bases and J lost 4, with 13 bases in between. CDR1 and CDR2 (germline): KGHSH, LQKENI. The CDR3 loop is CASSPPGGAEYEQYF. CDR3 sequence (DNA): TGTGCCAGCTCACCACCGGGCGGGGCTGAGTACGAGCAGTACTTC.

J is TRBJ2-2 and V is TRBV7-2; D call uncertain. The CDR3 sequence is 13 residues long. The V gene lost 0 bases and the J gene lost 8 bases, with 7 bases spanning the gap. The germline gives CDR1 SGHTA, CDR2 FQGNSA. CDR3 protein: CASSLATSGELFF. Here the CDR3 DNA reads TGTGCCAGCAGCTTAGCCACATCTGGGGAGCTGTTTTTT.

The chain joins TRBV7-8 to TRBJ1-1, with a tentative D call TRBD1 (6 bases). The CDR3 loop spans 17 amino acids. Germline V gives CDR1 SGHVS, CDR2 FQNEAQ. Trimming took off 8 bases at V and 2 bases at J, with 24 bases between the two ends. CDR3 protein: CASRVGGQGRVNTEAFF. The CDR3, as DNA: TGTGCCAGCCGCGTGGGGGGTCAGGGGAGGGTAAACACTGAAGCTTTCTTT.

The CDR3 bases are TGTGCCAGTAGTTCCACAGACAGGGTAGGAGAAAAACTGTTTTTT. This encodes CASSSTDRVGEKLFF. V gene TRBV19 combines with J gene TRBJ1-4, with 7 bases matching TRBD1. Germline CDR1 LNHDA, CDR2 SQIVND (reference sequence). This CDR3 is built from 15 residues. The V segment lost 5 bases and the J segment 8 bases; nucleotides outside the gene matches: 11.

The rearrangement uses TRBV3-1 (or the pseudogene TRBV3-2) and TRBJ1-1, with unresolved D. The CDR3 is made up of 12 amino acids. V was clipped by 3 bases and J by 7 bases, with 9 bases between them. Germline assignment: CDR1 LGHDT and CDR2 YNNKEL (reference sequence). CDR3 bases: TGTGCCAGCAGCCACAGACAAAATGAAGCTTTCTTT. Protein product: CASSHRQNEAFF.

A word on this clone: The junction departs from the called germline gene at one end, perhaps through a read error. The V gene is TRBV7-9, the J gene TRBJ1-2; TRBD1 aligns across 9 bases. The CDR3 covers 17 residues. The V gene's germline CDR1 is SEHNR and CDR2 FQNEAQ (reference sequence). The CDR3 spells CASNLGGTGYGNYGYTF. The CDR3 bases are TGTGCCAGCAACTTAGGGGGGACAGGGTACGGTAACTATGGCTACACCTTC.

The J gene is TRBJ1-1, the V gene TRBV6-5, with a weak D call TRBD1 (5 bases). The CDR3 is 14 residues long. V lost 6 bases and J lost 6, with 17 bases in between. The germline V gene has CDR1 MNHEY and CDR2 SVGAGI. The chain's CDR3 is CASRNSLRGAEAFF. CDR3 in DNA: TGTGCCAGCAGAAACAGCCTACGGGGGGCTGAAGCTTTCTTT.

The CDR3 nucleotides are TGTGCCAGCAGCCAGGACTCTGGAAACACCATATATTTT. Its translation: CASSQDSGNTIYF. The rearrangement uses TRBV12-3 or TRBV12-4 and TRBJ1-3, with D uncertain. This CDR3 has 13 amino acids. V was pared by 6 bases and J by 0 bases, with 6 bases between.

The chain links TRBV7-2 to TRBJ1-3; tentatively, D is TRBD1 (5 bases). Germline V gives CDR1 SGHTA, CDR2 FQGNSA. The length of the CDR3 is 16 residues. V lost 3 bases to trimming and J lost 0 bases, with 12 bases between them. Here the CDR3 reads CASSFRVAPSGNTIYF. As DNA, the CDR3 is TGTGCCAGCAGCTTCAGGGTAGCCCCCTCTGGAAACACCATATATTTT.

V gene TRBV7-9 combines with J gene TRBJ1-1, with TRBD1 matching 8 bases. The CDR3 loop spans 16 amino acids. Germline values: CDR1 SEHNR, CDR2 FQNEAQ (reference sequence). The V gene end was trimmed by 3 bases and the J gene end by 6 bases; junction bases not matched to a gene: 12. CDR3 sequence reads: CASSFTFFGQGAEAFF. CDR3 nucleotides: TGTGCCAGCAGCTTTACATTCTTCGGACAGGGAGCTGAAGCTTTCTTT.